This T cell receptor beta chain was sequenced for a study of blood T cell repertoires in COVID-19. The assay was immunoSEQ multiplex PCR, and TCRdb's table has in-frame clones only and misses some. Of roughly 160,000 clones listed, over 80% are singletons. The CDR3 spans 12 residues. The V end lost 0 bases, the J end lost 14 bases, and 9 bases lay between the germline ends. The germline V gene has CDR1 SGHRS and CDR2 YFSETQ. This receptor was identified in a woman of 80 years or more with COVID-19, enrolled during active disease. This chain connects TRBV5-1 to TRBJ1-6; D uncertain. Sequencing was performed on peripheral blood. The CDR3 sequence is CASSLGSGALHF. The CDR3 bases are TGCGCCAGCAGCTTGGGAAGCGGGGCCCTCCACTTT.